The text below deals with one TCR beta chain. This clonotype was picked up many times. What antigen it recognizes has not been identified. Base qualities were left out, and no much larger clone turns up one base away. The intended sense of this specimen's treatment or condition label: allogeneic hematopoietic cell transplantation with graft depleted of TCRalphabeta T cells and CD19 B cells. TCRalphabeta/CD19-depleted allogeneic hematopoietic cell grafts were given to the transplant recipients, all of whom were children. The data originate from a study of T-cell reconstitution after alpha-beta-depleted transplantation in children (TCRdb year 2016). At the level of the whole study: Using TCR repertoire profiling, the study followed T-cell immune reconstitution in a quantitative way in children after TCRalphabeta/CD19-depleted allogeneic hematopoietic cell transplantation.

The protocol used for the library was PCR. Sequenced on an Illumina HiSeq 2500. TCR library preparation used molecular barcoding, with unique molecular identifiers applied to normalize quantification of the TCRbeta repertoire. TCRdb reprocessed the public reads (quality trimming at Q25 with fastp, clone calling with MiXCR) and kept in-frame beta chains. Rows with one shared CDR3 protein collapse into an entry with the most common genes and DNA. The sample table records fewer than 150,000 distinct CDR3 sequences; roughly 9.7% of these occur just once. Jointly, the top ten make up around 24% of the sample. The CDR3 measures 15 amino acids from cysteine to phenylalanine. The retained sequence is limited to the CDR3, 45 bases, with the frame set at the first base. For this chain, trimming is 6 bases at the V end and 2 bases at the J end, and the number of junction bases without a gene match is 8. CDR1 and CDR2 are read off the germline V gene as SGHDT and YYEEEE.

Paper-wide results and their limitations: Over the following months the frequencies of hyperexpanded clones went down, and after one year T-cell counts and TCRbeta diversity were mostly credited to newly produced T cells. In some patients, high TCRbeta diversity at day 60 was attributed to recipient T cells and intrathymic progenitors that had survived conditioning. The apparently early alphabetaT-cell count recovery about two months after transplant was reportedly dependent on only several hundred rapidly expanded clones derived from non-depleted graft cells.

This clonotype originated in a girl in the first two years of life who had a stem cell transplant for combined immunodeficiency, so the T cells may come from the graft donor. The V and J segments used are TRBV5-6 and TRBJ2-7; 10 middle bases align to TRBD1. The starting material was PBMCs, mostly from graft donor cells, obtained 180 days after TCRalphabeta/CD19-depleted stem cell transplant. CDR3 protein: CASTWGGTGAYEQYF. The DNA is TGTGCCAGCACCTGGGGCGGGACAGGGGCCTACGAGCAGTACTTC.